Shown below are 15 T cell receptor beta chains from a single sample sequenced in a study of T cell responses to AZD1222 COVID-19 vaccine. This table comes from immunoSEQ multiplex PCR, and its TCRdb copy is limited to in-frame clones, with some not included. The data show around 220,000 clones, around 94% seen once. This specimen consisted of peripheral blood, obtained 28 days after the second dose of the MenACWY control vaccine. These receptors came from an adult who received the MenACWY meningococcal vaccine as a control.

The chain joins TRBV9 to TRBJ2-7, with 9 bases fitting TRBD1. The germline CDR1 and CDR2 sequences are SGDLS and YYNGEE. This CDR3 has 16 amino acids. Unmatched junction bases numbered 9, after V lost 4 bases and J lost 1 base. In nucleotides, the CDR3 is TGTGCCAGCAGCCAAGCTTCGGACAGGGGTTCCTACGAGCAGTACTTC. Its translation is CASSQASDRGSYEQYF. Filled out from reference TRBV9 and TRBJ2-7, the complete variable domain reads DSGVTQTPKHLITATGQRVTLRCSPRSGDLSVYWYQQSLDQGLQFLIQYYNGEERAKGNILERFSAQQFPDLHSELNLSSLELGDSALYFCASSQASDRGSYEQYFGPGTRLTVT.

V usage is TRBV13 and J usage is TRBJ2-7; 8 bases map to TRBD2. The J segment lost 3 bases and the V segment lost 1 base, leaving 2 bases of the junction unmatched. The CDR3 is 14 amino acids. The germline CDR1 and CDR2 sequences are PRHDT and FYEKMQ (reference sequence). The CDR3 region is CASSLAGGDYEQYF. The CDR3 DNA sequence: TGTGCCAGCAGCTTAGCGGGAGGGGACTACGAGCAGTACTTC.

The chain uses TRBV27 and TRBJ2-7; 7 nucleotides agree with TRBD1. The germline V gene has CDR1 MNHEY and CDR2 SMNVEV (reference sequence). This CDR3 has 15 amino acids. V lost 0 bases to trimming and J lost 5 bases; unmatched junction nucleotides: 7. CDR3 amino acids: CASSLSGRGFDEQYF. Written as DNA, the CDR3 is TGTGCCAGCAGTTTATCAGGCAGGGGGTTCGACGAGCAGTACTTC.

V and J are TRBV7-9 and TRBJ1-2; D not resolved. Trimming shortened V by 5 bases and J by 4 bases, and 11 bases separated the two germline ends. This CDR3 comprises 13 residues. Germline assignment: CDR1 SEHNR and CDR2 FQNEAQ (reference sequence). CDR3 sequence (DNA): TGTGCCAGCAGCGCCCAGACAAGCTATGGCTACACCTTC. Amino acids: CASSAQTSYGYTF.

The chain employs TRBV2 and TRBJ2-7, with TRBD1 as a possible D gene (5 bases). The CDR3 extends over 14 amino acids. Germline V CDR1 and CDR2: SNHLY, FYNNEI. V lost 3 bases and J 6 bases, leaving 15 bases between the germline ends. The CDR3 is CASSEVQGSGEQYF. The DNA for the CDR3 is TGTGCCAGCAGTGAGGTCCAGGGATCCGGCGAGCAGTACTTC.

The table lists this clone with a count of one. V and J are TRBV5-6 and TRBJ1-1, with D uncertain. The CDR3 sequence is 12 residues long. Per the germline V gene, CDR1 is SGHDT and CDR2 is YYEEEE. V lost 2 bases and J lost 4, with 6 bases in between. CDR3 in amino acids: CASSFGGTEAFF. The CDR3, as DNA: TGTGCCAGCAGCTTCGGAGGCACTGAAGCTTTCTTT.

The chain joins TRBV6-1 to TRBJ2-4; D remains unclear. V lost 1 base and J lost 0, with 10 bases in between. The CDR3 consists of 16 residues. Germline V lookup: CDR1 MNHNS, CDR2 SASEGT. The CDR3 here is CASSEGAQVAKNIQYF. The CDR3 nucleotides are TGTGCCAGCAGTGAAGGTGCCCAAGTAGCCAAAAACATTCAGTACTTC.

The V call is TRBV3-1 (or the pseudogene TRBV3-2), the J call TRBJ2-5, with no clear D. The CDR3 contains 14 residues. Per germline, CDR1 LGHDT and CDR2 YNNKEL (reference sequence). Between the trimmed V and J ends, which lost 4 bases and 2 bases, there was a span of 11 bases. The CDR3 region is CASSPYGSQETQYF. The CDR3 region has the DNA TGTGCCAGCAGCCCCTATGGAAGTCAAGAGACCCAGTACTTC.

The rearrangement uses TRBV28 and TRBJ1-2; D might be TRBD1 (5 bases). V was shortened by 7 bases and J by 1 base, with 16 bases between the two germline ends. From germline, CDR1 is MDHEN and CDR2 SYDVKM. This CDR3 has 15 amino acids. This chain's CDR3 is CASKPGLDFNYGYTF. CDR3 nucleotides: TGTGCCAGCAAACCGGGACTCGATTTTAACTATGGCTACACCTTC.

V usage is TRBV7-8 and J usage is TRBJ1-2, with TRBD1 matching 8 bases. V lost 7 bases to trimming and J lost 3 bases; unmatched junction nucleotides: 7. The CDR3 has 14 residues. CDR1 SGHVS and CDR2 FQNEAQ come from the germline V gene. The CDR3, as DNA: TGTGCCAGCACACCGGGACAGGCACACTATGGCTACACCTTC. Protein sequence: CASTPGQAHYGYTF. Full variable domain (outside the CDR3, taken from reference TRBV7-8 and TRBJ1-2): GAGVSQSPRYKVAKRGQDVALRCDPISGHVSLFWYQQALGQGPEFLTYFQNEAQLDKSGLPSDRFFAERPEGSVSTLKIQRTQQEDSAVYLCASTPGQAHYGYTFGSGTRLTVV.

The chain is built from TRBV24-1 and TRBJ1-1; 7 bases are a match to TRBD1. The ends lost 4 bases at V and 1 base at J; junction bases unmatched: 5. The germline V gene has CDR1 KGHDR and CDR2 SFDVKD. The CDR3 is 15 amino acids. The CDR3: CATSDTGTENTEAFF. CDR3 nucleotide sequence: TGTGCCACCAGTGACACCGGGACAGAGAACACTGAAGCTTTCTTT.

The chain combines TRBV27 with TRBJ1-4; D is perhaps TRBD1 (6 bases). Germline CDR1 and CDR2: MNHEY and SMNVEV (reference sequence). This CDR3 contains 15 residues. The CDR3 nucleotides are TGTGGTACAAGAGGCAGGGGACGGTCTAATGAAAAACTGTTTTTT. Translated: CGTRGRGRSNEKLFF.

The gene calls are TRBV2 and TRBJ2-1; no firm D call. This CDR3 is built from 11 residues. Trimming took off 2 bases at V and 5 bases at J, with 1 base between the two ends. Germline lookup yields CDR1 SNHLY and CDR2 FYNNEI. Here the CDR3 DNA reads TGTGCCAGCAGTGAAAACAATGAGCAGTTCTTC. Translated: CASSENNEQFF.

This chain uses TRBV5-1 with TRBJ1-2, with D possibly TRBD1 on 5 matching bases. The germline V gene encodes CDR1 SGHRS and CDR2 YFSETQ. V was shortened by 0 bases and J by 3 bases, with 6 bases between the two germline ends. The CDR3 spans 13 residues. The CDR3 loop is CASSLGRDYGYTF. As DNA, the CDR3 is TGCGCCAGCAGCTTGGGCAGGGACTATGGCTACACCTTC.

The chain uses TRBV7-9 and TRBJ1-2; D is possibly TRBD1 (6 bases). Per germline, CDR1 SEHNR and CDR2 FQNEAQ (reference sequence). V lost 10 bases to trimming and J lost 2 bases, with 11 bases between them. CDR3 size: 12 residues. Here the CDR3 reads CATGALNYGYTF. The CDR3 DNA reads TGTGCCACAGGGGCTCTGAACTATGGCTACACCTTC.